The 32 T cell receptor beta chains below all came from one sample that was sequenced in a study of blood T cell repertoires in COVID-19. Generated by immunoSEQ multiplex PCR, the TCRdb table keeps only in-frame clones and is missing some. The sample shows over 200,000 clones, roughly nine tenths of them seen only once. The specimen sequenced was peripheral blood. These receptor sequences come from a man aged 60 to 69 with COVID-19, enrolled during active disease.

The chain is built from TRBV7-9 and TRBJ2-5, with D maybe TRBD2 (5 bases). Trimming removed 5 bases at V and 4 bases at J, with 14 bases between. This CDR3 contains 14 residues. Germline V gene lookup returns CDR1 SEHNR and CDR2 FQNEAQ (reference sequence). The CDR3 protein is CASSTPGRGETQYF. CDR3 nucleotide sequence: TGTGCCAGCAGCACCCCGGGGAGAGGAGAGACCCAGTACTTC.

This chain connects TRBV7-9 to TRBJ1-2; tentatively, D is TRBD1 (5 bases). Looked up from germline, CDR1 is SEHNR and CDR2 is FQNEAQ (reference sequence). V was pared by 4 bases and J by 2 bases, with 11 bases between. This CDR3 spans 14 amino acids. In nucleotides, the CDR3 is TGTGCCAGCAGCTCCAGGGCAGGGAACTATGGCTACACCTTC. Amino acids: CASSSRAGNYGYTF.

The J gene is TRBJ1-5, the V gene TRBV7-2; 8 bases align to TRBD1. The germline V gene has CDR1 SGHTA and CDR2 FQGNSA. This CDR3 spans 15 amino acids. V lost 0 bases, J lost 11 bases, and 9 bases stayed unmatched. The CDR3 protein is CASSLATGVEEAQHF. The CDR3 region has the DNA TGTGCCAGCAGCTTAGCGACAGGGGTGGAAGAGGCCCAGCATTTT.

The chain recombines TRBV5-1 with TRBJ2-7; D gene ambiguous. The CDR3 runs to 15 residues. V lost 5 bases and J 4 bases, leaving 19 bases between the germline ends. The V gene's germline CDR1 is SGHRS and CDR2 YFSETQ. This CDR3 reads CASRTTPASAYEQYF. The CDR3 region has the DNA TGCGCCAGCAGGACAACCCCAGCCTCCGCTTACGAGCAGTACTTC. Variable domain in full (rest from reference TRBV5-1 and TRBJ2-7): KAGVTQTPRYLIKTRGQQVTLSCSPISGHRSVSWYQQTPGQGLQFLFEYFSETQRNKGNFPGRFSGRQFSNSRSEMNVSTLELGDSALYLCASRTTPASAYEQYFGPGTRLTVT.

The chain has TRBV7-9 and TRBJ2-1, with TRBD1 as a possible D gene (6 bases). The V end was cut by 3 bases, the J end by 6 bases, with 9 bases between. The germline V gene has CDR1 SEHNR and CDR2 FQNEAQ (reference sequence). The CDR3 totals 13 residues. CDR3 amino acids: CASSFLQGNEQFF. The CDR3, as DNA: TGTGCCAGCAGCTTCCTACAGGGCAATGAGCAGTTCTTC.

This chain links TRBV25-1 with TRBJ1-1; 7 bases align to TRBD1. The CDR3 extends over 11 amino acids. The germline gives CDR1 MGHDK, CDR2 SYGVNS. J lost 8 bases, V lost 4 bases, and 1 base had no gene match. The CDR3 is CASSGDSEAFF. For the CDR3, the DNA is TGTGCCAGCAGTGGGGACAGCGAAGCTTTCTTT. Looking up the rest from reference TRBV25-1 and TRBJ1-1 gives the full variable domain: EADIYQTPRYLVIGTGKKITLECSQTMGHDKMYWYQQDPGMELHLIHYSYGVNSTEKGDLSSESTVSRIRTEHFPLTLESARPSHTSQYLCASSGDSEAFFGQGTRLTVV.

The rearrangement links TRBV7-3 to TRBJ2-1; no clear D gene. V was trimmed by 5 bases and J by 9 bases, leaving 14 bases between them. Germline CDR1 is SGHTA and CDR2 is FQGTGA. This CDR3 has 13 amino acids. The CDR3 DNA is TGTGCCAGCAGCCCCCGGATAGCCGGTGAGCAGTTCTTC. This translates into CASSPRIAGEQFF.

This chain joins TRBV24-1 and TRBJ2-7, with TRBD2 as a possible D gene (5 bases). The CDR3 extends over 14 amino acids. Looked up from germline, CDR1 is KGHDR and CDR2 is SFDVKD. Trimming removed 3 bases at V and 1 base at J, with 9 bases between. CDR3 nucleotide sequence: TGTGCCACCAGTGATGCGGGCTTATCCTACGAGCAGTACTTC. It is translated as CATSDAGLSYEQYF.

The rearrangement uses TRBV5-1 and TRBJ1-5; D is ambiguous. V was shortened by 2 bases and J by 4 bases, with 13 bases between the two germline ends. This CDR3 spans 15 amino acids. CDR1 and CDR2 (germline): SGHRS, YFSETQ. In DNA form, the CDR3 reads TGCGCCAGCAGCTTAACGGGATTTACAAATCAGCCCCAGCATTTT. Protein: CASSLTGFTNQPQHF.

The CDR3, as DNA: TGTGCCAGCAGCTTAGTACAGGGTGGGGGCCAGTTCTTC. It codes for CASSLVQGGGQFF. The chain combines TRBV11-2 with TRBJ2-1; perhaps TRBD1 as D (6 bases). The CDR3 length is 13 residues. Germline CDR1 reads SGHAT; CDR2 reads FQNNGV. Trimming took 1 base from V and 13 from J, leaving 14 bases between them. Supplemented by reference TRBV11-2 and TRBJ2-1, the full variable domain reads EAGVAQSPRYKIIEKRQSVAFWCNPISGHATLYWYQQILGQGPKLLIQFQNNGVVDDSQLPKDRFSAERLKGVDSTLKIQPAKLEDSAVYLCASSLVQGGGQFFGPGTRLTVL.

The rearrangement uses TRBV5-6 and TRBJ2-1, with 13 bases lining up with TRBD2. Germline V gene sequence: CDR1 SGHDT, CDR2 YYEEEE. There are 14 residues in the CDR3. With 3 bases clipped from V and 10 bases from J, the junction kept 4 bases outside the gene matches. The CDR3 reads CASSSGLAGAEQFF. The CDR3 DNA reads TGTGCCAGCAGCTCAGGACTAGCGGGAGCAGAGCAGTTCTTC. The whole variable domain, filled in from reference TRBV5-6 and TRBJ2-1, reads DAGVTQSPTHLIKTRGQQVTLRCSPKSGHDTVSWYQQALGQGPQFIFQYYEEEERQRGNFPDRFSGHQFPNYSSELNVNALLLGDSALYLCASSSGLAGAEQFFGPGTRLTVL.

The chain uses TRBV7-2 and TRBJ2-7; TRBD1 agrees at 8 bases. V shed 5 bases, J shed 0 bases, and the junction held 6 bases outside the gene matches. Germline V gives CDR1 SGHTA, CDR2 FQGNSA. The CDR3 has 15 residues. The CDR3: CASSPGQGFSYEQYF. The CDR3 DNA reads TGTGCCAGCAGCCCAGGACAGGGTTTCTCCTACGAGCAGTACTTC.

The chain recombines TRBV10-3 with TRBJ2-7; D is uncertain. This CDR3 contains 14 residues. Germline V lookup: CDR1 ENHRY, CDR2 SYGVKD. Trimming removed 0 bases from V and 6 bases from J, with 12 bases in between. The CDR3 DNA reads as TGTGCCATCAGTGAGTCGTTATCCCGCGTCGAGCAGTACTTC. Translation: CAISESLSRVEQYF.

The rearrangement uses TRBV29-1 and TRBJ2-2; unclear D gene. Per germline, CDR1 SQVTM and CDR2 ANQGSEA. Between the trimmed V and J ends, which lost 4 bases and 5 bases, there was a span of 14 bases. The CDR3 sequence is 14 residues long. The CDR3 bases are TGCAGCGTTGGGGTCTCAGCCGGGACCGGGGAGCTGTTTTTT. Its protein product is CSVGVSAGTGELFF.

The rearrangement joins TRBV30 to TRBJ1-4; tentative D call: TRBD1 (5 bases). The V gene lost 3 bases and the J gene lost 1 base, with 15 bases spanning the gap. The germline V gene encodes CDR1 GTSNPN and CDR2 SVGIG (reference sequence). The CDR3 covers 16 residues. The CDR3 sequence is CAWRWGGSGTNEKLFF. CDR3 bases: TGTGCCTGGAGGTGGGGGGGAAGTGGAACTAATGAAAAACTGTTTTTT.

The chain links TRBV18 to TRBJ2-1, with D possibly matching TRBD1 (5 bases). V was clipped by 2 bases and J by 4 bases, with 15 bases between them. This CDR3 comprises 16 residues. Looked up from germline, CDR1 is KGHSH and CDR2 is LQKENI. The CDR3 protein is CASSPGARVLYNEQFF. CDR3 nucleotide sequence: TGTGCCAGCTCACCAGGCGCCAGGGTCCTATACAATGAGCAGTTCTTC. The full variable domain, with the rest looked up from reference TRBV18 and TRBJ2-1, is NAGVMQNPRHLVRRRGQEARLRCSPMKGHSHVYWYRQLPEEGLKFMVYLQKENIIDESGMPKERFSAEFPKEGPSILRIQQVVRGDSAAYFCASSPGARVLYNEQFFGPGTRLTVL.

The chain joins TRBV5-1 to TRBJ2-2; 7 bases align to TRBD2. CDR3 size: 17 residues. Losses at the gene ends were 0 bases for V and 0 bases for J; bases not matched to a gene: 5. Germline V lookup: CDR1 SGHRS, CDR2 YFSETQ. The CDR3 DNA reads TGCGCCAGCAGCTTGGAGGCTAGCGGAGCGAACACCGGGGAGCTGTTTTTT. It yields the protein CASSLEASGANTGELFF.

CDR3 nucleotide sequence: TGTGCCAGCAGCCGGGGACTAGCGGGGAACACCGGGGAGCTGTTTTTT. Its translation: CASSRGLAGNTGELFF. The gene calls are TRBV11-2 and TRBJ2-2; the match to TRBD2 covers 12 bases. This CDR3 contains 16 residues. The germline CDR1 and CDR2 sequences are SGHAT and FQNNGV. Trimming took 5 bases from V and 1 from J; bases not matched to a gene: 2.

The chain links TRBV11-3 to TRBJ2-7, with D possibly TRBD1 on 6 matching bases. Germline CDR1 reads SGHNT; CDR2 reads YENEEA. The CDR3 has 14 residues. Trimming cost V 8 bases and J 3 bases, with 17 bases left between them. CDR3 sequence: CASLPGQRVYEQYF. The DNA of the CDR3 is TGTGCCAGCCTCCCCGGACAGAGAGTCTACGAGCAGTACTTC.

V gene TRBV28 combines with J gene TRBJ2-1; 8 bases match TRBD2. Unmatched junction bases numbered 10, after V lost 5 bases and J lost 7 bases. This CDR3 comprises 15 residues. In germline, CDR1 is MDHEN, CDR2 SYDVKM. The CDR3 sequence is CASSQLGGRTNEQFF. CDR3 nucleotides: TGTGCCAGCAGTCAGCTTGGCGGGAGGACAAATGAGCAGTTCTTC.

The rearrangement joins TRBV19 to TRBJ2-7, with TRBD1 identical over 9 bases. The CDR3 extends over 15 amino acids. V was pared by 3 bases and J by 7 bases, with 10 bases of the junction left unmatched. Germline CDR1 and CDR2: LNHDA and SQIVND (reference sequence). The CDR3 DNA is TGTGCCAGTAGTATTCCGGGGACAGGGTTAGGAGAGCAGTACTTC. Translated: CASSIPGTGLGEQYF.

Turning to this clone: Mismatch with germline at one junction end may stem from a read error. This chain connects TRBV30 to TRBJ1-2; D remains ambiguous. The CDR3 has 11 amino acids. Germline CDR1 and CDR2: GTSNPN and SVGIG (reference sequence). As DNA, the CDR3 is TGTGCCTGGAGTGAAAACTATGACTACACCTTC. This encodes CAWSENYDYTF.

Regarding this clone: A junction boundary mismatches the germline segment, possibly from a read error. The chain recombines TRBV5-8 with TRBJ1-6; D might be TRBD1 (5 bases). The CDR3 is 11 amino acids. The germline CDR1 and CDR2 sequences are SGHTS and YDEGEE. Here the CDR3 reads CASSLPGLPYF. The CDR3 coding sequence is TGTGCCAGCAGCCTTCCGGGACTGCCCTACTTT.

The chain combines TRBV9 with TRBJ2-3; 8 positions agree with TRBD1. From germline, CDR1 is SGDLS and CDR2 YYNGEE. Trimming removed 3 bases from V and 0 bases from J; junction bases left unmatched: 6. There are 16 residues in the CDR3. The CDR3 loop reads CASSAVTGASTDTQYF. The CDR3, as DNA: TGTGCCAGCAGCGCCGTGACAGGGGCTAGCACAGATACGCAGTATTTT.

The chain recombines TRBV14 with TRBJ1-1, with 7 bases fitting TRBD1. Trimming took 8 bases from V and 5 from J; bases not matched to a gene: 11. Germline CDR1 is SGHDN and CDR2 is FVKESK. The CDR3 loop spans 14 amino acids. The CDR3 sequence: CASSTRGAVTEAFF. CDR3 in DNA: TGTGCCAGCTCCACCAGGGGGGCGGTGACTGAAGCTTTCTTT.

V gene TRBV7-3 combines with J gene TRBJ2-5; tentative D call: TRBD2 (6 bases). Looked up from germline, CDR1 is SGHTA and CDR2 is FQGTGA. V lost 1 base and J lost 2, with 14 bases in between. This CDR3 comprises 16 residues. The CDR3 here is CASSLIHGGPQETQYF. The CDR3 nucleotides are TGTGCCAGCAGCTTAATCCACGGGGGTCCACAAGAGACCCAGTACTTC.

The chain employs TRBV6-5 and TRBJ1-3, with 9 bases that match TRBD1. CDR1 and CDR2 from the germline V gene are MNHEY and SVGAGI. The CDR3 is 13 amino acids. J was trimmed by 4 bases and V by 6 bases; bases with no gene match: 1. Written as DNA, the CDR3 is TGTGCCAGCAGGGACAGGGGAGGAAACACCATATATTTT. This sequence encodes CASRDRGGNTIYF.

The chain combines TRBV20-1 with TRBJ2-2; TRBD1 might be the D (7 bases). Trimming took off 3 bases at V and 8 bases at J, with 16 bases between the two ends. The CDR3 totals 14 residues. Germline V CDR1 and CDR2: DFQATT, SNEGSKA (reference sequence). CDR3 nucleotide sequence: TGCAGTGCTAGTAACAGGGGAGGTCCTGGGGAGCTGTTTTTT. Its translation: CSASNRGGPGELFF.

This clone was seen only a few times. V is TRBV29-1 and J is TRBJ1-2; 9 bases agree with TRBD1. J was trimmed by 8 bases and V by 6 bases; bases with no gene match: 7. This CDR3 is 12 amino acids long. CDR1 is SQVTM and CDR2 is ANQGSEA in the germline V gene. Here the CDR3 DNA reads TGCAGCGTGACCGGGACAGGGTCCGGCTACACCTTC. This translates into CSVTGTGSGYTF.

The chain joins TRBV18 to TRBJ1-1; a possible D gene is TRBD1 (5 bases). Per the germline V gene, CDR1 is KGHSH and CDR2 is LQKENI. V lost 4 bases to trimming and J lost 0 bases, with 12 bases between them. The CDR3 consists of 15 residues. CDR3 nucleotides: TGTGCCAGCTCACTTCAGACAGTCGTGAACACTGAAGCTTTCTTT. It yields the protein CASSLQTVVNTEAFF.

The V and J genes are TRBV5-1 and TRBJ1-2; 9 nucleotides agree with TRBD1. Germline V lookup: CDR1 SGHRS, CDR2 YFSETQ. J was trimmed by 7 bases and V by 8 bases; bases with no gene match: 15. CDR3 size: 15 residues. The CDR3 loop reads CASRSGTGSYGGYTF. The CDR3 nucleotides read TGCGCCAGTCGATCCGGGACAGGGAGTTATGGTGGCTACACCTTC.

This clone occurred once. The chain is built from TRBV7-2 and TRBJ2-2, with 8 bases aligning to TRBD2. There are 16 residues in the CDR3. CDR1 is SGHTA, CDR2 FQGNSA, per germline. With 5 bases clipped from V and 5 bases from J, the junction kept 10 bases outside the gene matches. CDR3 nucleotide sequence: TGTGCCAGCAGCGCCCGCACTAGCGGAGTTACCGGGGAGCTGTTTTTT. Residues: CASSARTSGVTGELFF.